This T cell receptor (beta chain) is from a study of immune evolution from preneoplasia to lung adenocarcinoma. Regarding the study as a whole: Top clone share appeared to fall from AAH through AIS, MIA, adenocarcinoma. Normal lung had highest clonality; later lesions appeared denser, more diverse.

Sequenced by immunoSEQ multiplex PCR; TCRdb stores in-frame clones only, minus some. The data hold some 5,000 clones, with approximately 69% observed a single time. Patient tissue came from resections in Japan or China, 2014–2017. H&E slides confirmed each diagnosis, reviewed by two pathologists independently. Points on this clone: The target antigen is unknown. The same CDR3 is also encoded by other DNA sequences in this sample.

Germline V CDR1 and CDR2: SGHRS, YFSETQ. CDR3 size: 17 residues. Trimming pared 6 bases from V and 3 bases from J, leaving 23 bases between. The clonotype was recovered from a person in their sixties or seventies with lung adenocarcinoma. The specimen sequenced was FFPE adjacent normal lung tissue. The J gene is TRBJ2-3, the V gene TRBV5-1; perhaps TRBD2 as D (5 bases). CDR3 protein: CASTEDAPEAPTDTQYF. CDR3 nucleotide sequence: TGCGCCAGCACCGAGGACGCCCCGGAGGCCCCTACAGATACGCAGTATTTT.